Shown below are 17 T cell receptor beta chains from a single sample sequenced in a study of T cells in Graves' hyperthyroidism and ophthalmopathy. The CDR3 regions of TCR beta were amplified from RNA transcripts. Researchers ran a first-round RT-PCR on the TCR CDR3 using the HTBI primer set. TCRdb reprocessed the multiplex PCR reads with MiXCR, giving one entry per CDR3 protein. The table includes about 720,000 distinct CDR3 sequences, approximately 18% detected once. The sample was blood. The receptors shown here come from a woman aged 50 to 65 with Graves' hyperthyroidism that later progressed to Graves' ophthalmopathy.

J is TRBJ1-2 and V is TRBV7-2, with D unresolved. The V and J ends lost 2 bases and 3 bases respectively, with 10 bases between them. The CDR3 runs 14 residues. CDR1 and CDR2 from the germline V gene are SGHTA and FQGNSA. The DNA of the CDR3 is TGTGCCAGCAGCTTAAATCTTTGGGACTATGGCTACACCTTC. Translation: CASSLNLWDYGYTF.

Many counts were recorded for this clonotype. The genes are TRBV11-2 and TRBJ2-7; no clear D gene. The CDR3 loop spans 14 amino acids. Germline V gene data show CDR1 as SGHAT and CDR2 as FQNNGV. Trimming pared 0 bases from V and 4 bases from J, leaving 10 bases between. This CDR3 is CASSLDILGYEQYF. In nucleotides, the CDR3 is TGTGCCAGCAGCTTAGATATTTTGGGGTACGAGCAGTACTTC.

The sample holds many counts of this clonotype. This rearrangement joins TRBV18 to TRBJ1-1; unclear D gene. The CDR3 spans 16 residues. Per the germline V gene, CDR1 is KGHSH and CDR2 is LQKENI. V was cut by 0 bases and J by 6 bases, with 17 bases left in between. DNA of the CDR3: TGTGCCAGCTCACCACCGTCGCACAGTGAGTGGGCTGAAGCTTTCTTT. Translation gives CASSPPSHSEWAEAFF.

This clonotype was observed a handful of times. This chain uses TRBV13 with TRBJ1-4; TRBD1 matches 11 bases. This CDR3 spans 15 amino acids. Trimming removed 5 bases from V and 5 bases from J; junction bases left unmatched: 4. Germline assignment: CDR1 PRHDT and CDR2 FYEKMQ (reference sequence). The CDR3 spells CASSQRTGGNEKLFF. DNA for the CDR3: TGTGCCAGCAGCCAAAGGACAGGGGGCAATGAAAAACTGTTTTTT.

This clonotype was seen at least ten times. This sequence joins TRBV11-2 and TRBJ2-7; 9 positions match TRBD1. CDR1 is SGHAT and CDR2 is FQNNGV in the germline V gene. The ends lost 5 bases at V and 2 bases at J; junction bases unmatched: 13. CDR3 size: 17 residues. The CDR3 sequence: CASSPINRDRATYEQYF. The DNA for the CDR3 is TGTGCCAGCAGCCCGATCAACCGGGACAGGGCCACCTACGAGCAGTACTTC.

V gene TRBV12-3 or TRBV12-4 combines with J gene TRBJ1-4; 8 bases align to TRBD1. V shed 5 bases, J shed 3 bases, and the junction held 5 bases outside the gene matches. The CDR3 totals 15 residues. The DNA of the CDR3 is TGTGCCAGCAGTCACACGGGACAGGCTAATGAAAAACTGTTTTTT. This translates into CASSHTGQANEKLFF.

This clonotype was seen at least ten times. The chain combines TRBV18 with TRBJ1-5; D may be TRBD1 (5 bases). This CDR3 contains 16 residues. Trimming took 2 bases from V and 3 from J, leaving 14 bases between them. Germline assignment: CDR1 KGHSH and CDR2 LQKENI. CDR3 sequence reads: CASSPEIDSYNQPQHF. The CDR3 DNA sequence: TGTGCCAGCTCACCAGAAATAGACAGTTACAATCAGCCCCAGCATTTT.

This clonotype was recorded at least ten times. The V call is TRBV3-1, the J call TRBJ1-2, with 7 bases matching TRBD1. The V segment lost 6 bases and the J segment 7 bases; nucleotides outside the gene matches: 11. CDR3 length: 14 residues. CDR1 is LGHDT and CDR2 is YNNKEL in the germline V gene (reference sequence). The CDR3 DNA follows: TGTGCCAGCAGACCCCAGGGGGTTGGTGGTGGCTACACCTTC. This gives the protein CASRPQGVGGGYTF.

Only a few counts were recorded for this clonotype. This chain joins TRBV28 and TRBJ1-5; 9 positions match TRBD1. From germline, CDR1 is MDHEN and CDR2 SYDVKM. This CDR3 spans 15 amino acids. Germline trimming cut 5 bases from V and 4 bases from J; bases unmatched to any gene: 6. The DNA of the CDR3 is TGTGCCAGCAGTATAGCCGGGACAGGGAATCAGCCCCAGCATTTT. Translation gives CASSIAGTGNQPQHF.

This clonotype appeared many times. The chain joins TRBV2 to TRBJ1-1; 11 nucleotides align to TRBD1. Germline V gene data show CDR1 as SNHLY and CDR2 as FYNNEI. The CDR3 contains 15 residues. Unmatched junction bases numbered 5, after V lost 4 bases and J lost 4 bases. Here the CDR3 DNA reads TGTGCCAGCAGTGGCAGTGGGACAGGGGGCACTGAAGCTTTCTTT. The encoded protein is CASSGSGTGGTEAFF.

The chain links TRBV6-1 to TRBJ1-1, with D unresolved. Germline assignment: CDR1 MNHNS and CDR2 SASEGT. V shed 6 bases and J shed 6 bases, with 14 bases lying between them. The CDR3 has 13 residues. This chain's CDR3 is CASSIQGSSEAFF. The CDR3 bases are TGTGCCAGCAGCATTCAAGGGTCCTCTGAAGCTTTCTTT.

This clonotype was seen many times. The chain is built from TRBV20-1 and TRBJ2-3; either TRBD1 or TRBD2 may supply D (5 bases each). V was clipped by 6 bases and J by 4 bases, with 20 bases between them. Germline V gives CDR1 DFQATT, CDR2 SNEGSKA (reference sequence). This CDR3 is built from 15 residues. Here the CDR3 reads CSATTGAVGADTQYF. The CDR3 nucleotides read TGCAGTGCCACCACTGGGGCAGTGGGGGCAGATACGCAGTATTTT.

This clonotype came up many times. The chain recombines TRBV2 with TRBJ2-6; a weak D match, TRBD1 (6 bases). Germline lookup yields CDR1 SNHLY and CDR2 FYNNEI. The CDR3 sequence is 17 residues long. V lost 5 bases to trimming and J lost 0 bases, with 14 bases between them. The CDR3 loop is CASSLDRIDSGANVLTF. CDR3 DNA: TGTGCCAGCAGTTTGGACAGAATAGACTCTGGGGCCAACGTCCTGACTTTC.

This chain links TRBV30 with TRBJ1-1; no clear D. Germline assignment: CDR1 GTSNPN and CDR2 SVGIG (reference sequence). This CDR3 contains 9 residues. The ends were cut back, 5 bases at V and 5 bases at J, with 3 bases in the middle. CDR3 loop: CAWGTEAFF. The CDR3 coding sequence is TGTGCCTGGGGGACTGAAGCTTTCTTT.

This sequence joins TRBV18 and TRBJ2-5; TRBD2 matches at 7 bases. CDR1 is KGHSH, CDR2 LQKENI, per germline. V lost 3 bases to trimming and J lost 4 bases; unmatched junction nucleotides: 8. The CDR3 has 15 residues. This CDR3 reads CASSPSGTTSETQYF. The CDR3, as DNA: TGTGCCAGCTCACCCTCCGGGACTACCTCAGAGACCCAGTACTTC.

At least ten counts were recorded for this clonotype. This chain uses TRBV4-1 with TRBJ1-1, with D unresolved. The length of the CDR3 is 15 residues. Germline V lookup: CDR1 MGHRA, CDR2 YSYEKL. V was trimmed by 1 base and J by 4 bases, leaving 13 bases between them. This CDR3 reads CASSQVPAGATEAFF. The CDR3 DNA sequence: TGCGCCAGCAGCCAAGTCCCCGCAGGCGCCACTGAAGCTTTCTTT.

This clonotype has ten or more counts. This chain joins TRBV12-3 or TRBV12-4 and TRBJ1-1; D not resolved. V gave up 8 bases and J gave up 5 bases, with 6 bases separating them. The CDR3 is 10 residues long. The CDR3 loop reads CASRGTEAFF. DNA for the CDR3: TGTGCCAGCCGGGGAACTGAAGCTTTCTTT.